Described below is a single T cell receptor beta chain sequence and its context. Its specific antigen is unknown. No base qualities exist here, and no much larger clone lies one base off it. Spanning cysteine to phenylalanine, the CDR3 consists of 17 amino acids. The sequence is cut down to CDR3 DNA, 51 bases in frame from base 1. Between the V and J ends, shortened by 2 bases and 5 bases respectively, the junction contains 22 bases. This sample stems from a study of blood T cell repertoires in COVID-19 (dated by TCRdb to 2019 to 2021). Regarding the complete study: Samples from collaborators originated in the United States, Italy and Spain and spanned both the acute and convalescent phases of COVID-19. Deeply sampled blood TCRbeta repertoires from subjects exposed to, actively infected with, or recovered from COVID-19 were included in the dataset. The sample metadata nearly always contained a de-identified subject ID, COVID-19 status, age in years and sex. HLA class I and class II types, where available, came from metadata supplied by the sample provider rather than from assay-based typing. The repertoires were made available in a free public database intended to serve as a resource for research on the immune response to SARS-CoV-2. The material from the prospective study consisted of cDNA or gDNA derived from T cells, B-cell-depleted T cells, or PBMCs. Samples were obtained from the ongoing ImmuneRACE study (first 160 participants) and from about 1,300 subjects provided by 6 global collaborators. General findings and caveats noted by the study authors: The amount of clinical and demographic metadata varied by source and participant and was provided uncurated.

Whole blood was collected in K2EDTA tubes by collaborating institutions according to the institutions' own protocols. Collaborator samples were shipped for TCRbeta analysis as frozen whole blood, isolated PBMCs, or DNA extracted from either sample type. The immunoSEQ Assay, a bias-controlled multiplex PCR, was used to amplify TCRbeta CDR3 regions from genomic DNA. Turning to the authors' computational methods: The number of nucleated cells in each sample was estimated from the amplification of reference gene primers within the assay. Sequence reads were collapsed and filtered to measure the absolute abundance of every unique TCRbeta CDR3 rearrangement. Productive Simpson clonality was computed per sample as the square root of Simpson's diversity index over productive rearrangements. The clones in this table, taken by TCRdb from immuneACCESS, are in-frame only. Not every clone is retained; where verified, under half of the shortfall comes from an unresolved V gene, and the cause of the rest is unknown. The DNA was the basis for D and trimming; V, J and clone size are from that table. The sample contains 37,000 or so clones, about three quarters of them found a single time. Around 35% of the sample belongs to the ten largest clones.

The sequenced material came from peripheral blood. This chain joins TRBV23-1 to TRBJ2-7; the D segment could be TRBD1, given 6 matching bases. TRBV23-1 carries the ORF label, with uncertain function. The receptor comes from a man aged 60 to 75 with acute or convalescent COVID-19. For the CDR3, the sequence is CASSQKYRPTGIHEQYF. The DNA is as follows: TGCGCCAGCAGTCAAAAATACCGCCCGACAGGAATCCACGAGCAGTACTTC.